This T cell receptor (beta chain) comes out of a study of T cells in Graves' hyperthyroidism and ophthalmopathy. TCR beta CDR3 regions were amplified from RNA. The HTBI set primed first-round TCR CDR3 RT-PCR. TCRdb re-analysed the multiplex PCR reads in MiXCR, keeping a single row per CDR3 protein. The table lists roughly 180,000 distinct CDR3 sequences, around 8.9% of them singletons. General observations from the study: The model forecast ophthalmopathy, anticipating it by a median roughly 6.3 months before onset. A model built on 13 V-J features separated ophthalmopathy from stable hyperthyroidism. Blood also carried most thyroid clonotypes expanded above 0.001.

V dropped 1 base and J dropped 1 base, with 14 bases sitting between them. Per the germline V gene, CDR1 is DFQATT and CDR2 is SNEGSKA (reference sequence). The CDR3 is made up of 16 amino acids. First hyperthyroidism diagnosis is when the blood sample was obtained, before any ophthalmopathy symptoms. This clonotype was recorded a few times. Its specificity is unknown. One base away lies a much larger clone, so this may be a sequencing read error. Sequenced material: blood. V is TRBV20-1 and J is TRBJ1-5; TRBD1 is a possible D gene (5 bases). This clonotype was sampled from a woman aged 18-29 years with Graves' hyperthyroidism that later progressed to Graves' ophthalmopathy. The CDR3 reads CSARGGGGRSNQPQHF. DNA of the CDR3: TGCAGTGCTAGAGGGGGGGGAGGGAGAAGCAATCAGCCCCAGCATTTT.